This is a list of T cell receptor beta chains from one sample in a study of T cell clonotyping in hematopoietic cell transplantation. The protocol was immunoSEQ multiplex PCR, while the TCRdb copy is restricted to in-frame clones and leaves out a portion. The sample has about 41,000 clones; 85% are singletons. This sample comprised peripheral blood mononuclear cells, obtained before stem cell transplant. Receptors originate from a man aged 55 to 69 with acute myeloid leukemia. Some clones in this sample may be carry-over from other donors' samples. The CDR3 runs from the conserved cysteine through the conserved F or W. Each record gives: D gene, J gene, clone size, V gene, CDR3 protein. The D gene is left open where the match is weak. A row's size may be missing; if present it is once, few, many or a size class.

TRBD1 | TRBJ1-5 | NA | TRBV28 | CASSSWTGGYSRQPQHF
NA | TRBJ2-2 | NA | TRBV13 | CASSSGVLDPGELFF
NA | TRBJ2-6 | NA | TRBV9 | CASSANTGTESSGANVLTF
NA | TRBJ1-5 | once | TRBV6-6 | CASSPPRVDQPQHF
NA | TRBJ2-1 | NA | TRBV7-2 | CASSRGQFNEQFF
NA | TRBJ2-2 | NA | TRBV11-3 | CASSSEGTGELFF
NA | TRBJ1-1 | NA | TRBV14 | CASSRDRNTEAFF
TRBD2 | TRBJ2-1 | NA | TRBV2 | CASRAASGGADEQFF
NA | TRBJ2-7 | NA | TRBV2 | CASSEGQETYEQYF
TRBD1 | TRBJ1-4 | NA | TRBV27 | CASSPRQGDNEKLFF
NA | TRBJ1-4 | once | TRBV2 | CASSVGGGNEKLFF
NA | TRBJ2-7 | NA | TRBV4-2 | CASSQGSLGWGDLYEQYF
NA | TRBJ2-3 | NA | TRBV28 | CASSLGYTQYF
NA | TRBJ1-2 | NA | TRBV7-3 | CASSSSFPRGHGYTF
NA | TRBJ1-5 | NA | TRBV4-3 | CASSQDLGDNQPQHF
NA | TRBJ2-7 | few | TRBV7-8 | CASSLVLEQYF
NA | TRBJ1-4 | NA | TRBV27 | CASSYRSTNEKLFF
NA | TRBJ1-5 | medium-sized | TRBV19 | CASSIFPGTNQPQHF
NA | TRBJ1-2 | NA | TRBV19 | CASKGGKVYTF
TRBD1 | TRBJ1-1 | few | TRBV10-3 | CAISLTGTGPSEAFF
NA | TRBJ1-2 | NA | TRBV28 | CASIGTGYVRTF
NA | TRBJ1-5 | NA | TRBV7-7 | CASSFSGRKVGHQPQHF
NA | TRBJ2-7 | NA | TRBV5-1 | CASRLGQYFIPQGEQYF
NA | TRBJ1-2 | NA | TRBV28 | CASSLRARSRGYTF
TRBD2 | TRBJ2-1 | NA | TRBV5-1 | CASSSSQTGTSVYNEQFF
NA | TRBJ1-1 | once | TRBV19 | CASSRRQNTEAFF
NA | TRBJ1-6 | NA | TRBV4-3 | CASRAVSSYNSPLHF
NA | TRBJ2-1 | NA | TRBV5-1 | CASSLDVLNEQFF
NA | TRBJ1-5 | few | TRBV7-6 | CASSLAGGHSNQPQHF
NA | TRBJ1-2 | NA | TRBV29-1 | CSVDRGRYYGYTF
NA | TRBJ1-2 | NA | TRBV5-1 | CASSFQNYGYTF
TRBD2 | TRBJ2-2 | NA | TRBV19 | CASSGTRDTGELFF
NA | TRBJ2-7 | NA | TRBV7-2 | CASSDSSGTYSYEQYF
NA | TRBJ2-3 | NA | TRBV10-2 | CASKTGASTDTQYF
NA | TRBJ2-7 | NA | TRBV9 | CASSVGGGWEQYF
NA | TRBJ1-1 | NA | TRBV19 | CATRVDTRMNTEAFF
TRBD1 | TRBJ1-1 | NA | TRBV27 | CASKTGSRGNTEAFF